One sample yielded the 22 T cell receptor beta chains listed below, sequenced in a study of cytomegalovirus exposure and HLA in healthy donors (dated by TCRdb to about 2017). The library came from the immunoSEQ multiplex PCR assay. The immuneACCESS repertoire file appears here via TCRdb, limited to in-frame rearrangements. These files lack a portion of the clones; in checked studies, under half of the deficit traces to unresolved V genes, and the cause of the others is not known. The sample data list more than 45,000 clones, and roughly 94% of these were observed just once. 2% to 2.5% of the sample is in the top ten clones. The specimen was PBMCs. The receptors were gathered from a man aged 18-30 years in good health and CMV-seronegative.

The sample holds one count of this clone. The chain employs TRBV19 and TRBJ2-5, with 9 bases that match TRBD2. The CDR3 totals 14 residues. Trimming took 5 bases from V and 4 from J; bases not matched to a gene: 5. CDR1 is LNHDA and CDR2 is SQIVND in the germline V gene (reference sequence). CDR3 nucleotides: TGTGCCAGTAGTTTAGCGGGAGCAGGAGAGACCCAGTACTTC. Protein: CASSLAGAGETQYF. The complete variable domain, with remaining parts taken from reference TRBV19 and TRBJ2-5, reads DGGITQSPKYLFRKEGQNVTLSCEQNLNHDAMYWYRQDPGQGLRLIYYSQIVNDFQKGDIAEGYSVSREKKESFPLTVTSAQKNPTAFYLCASSLAGAGETQYFGPGTRLLVL.

The chain has TRBV19 and TRBJ1-1; no firm D call. Trimming stripped 5 bases from V and 1 base from J, with 8 bases between. This CDR3 spans 13 amino acids. CDR1 and CDR2 from the germline V gene are LNHDA and SQIVND (reference sequence). The CDR3 DNA reads TGTGCCAGTAGTTCCAGGCCGAACACTGAAGCTTTCTTT. Translation gives CASSSRPNTEAFF.

The chain uses TRBV11-3 and TRBJ2-1, with 11 bases that match TRBD2. The V gene end was trimmed by 4 bases and the J gene end by 4 bases; junction bases not matched to a gene: 6. Germline CDR1 reads SGHNT; CDR2 reads YENEEA. This CDR3 comprises 16 residues. The CDR3 DNA is TGTGCCAGCAGCTCCGTTAGCGGGAGGGCATACAATGAGCAGTTCTTC. Encoded protein: CASSSVSGRAYNEQFF.

The chain carries TRBV6-7 and TRBJ2-7; D is perhaps TRBD2 (6 bases). TRBV6-7 is an open reading frame whose function is uncertain. The CDR3 has 14 residues. Deletions cut 5 bases from V and 3 bases from J, with 14 bases between. Here the CDR3 reads CASSGASAFYEQYF. DNA of the CDR3: TGTGCCAGCAGTGGGGCTAGCGCTTTCTACGAGCAGTACTTC.

The chain couples TRBV11-2 to TRBJ2-2; the D gene is possibly TRBD2 (6 bases). Trimming removed 1 base from V and 3 bases from J, with 12 bases in between. The CDR3 extends over 16 amino acids. Germline-derived CDR1 and CDR2 are SGHAT and FQNNGV. The CDR3 sequence is CASSLVGRGYTGELFF. The CDR3 region has the DNA TGTGCCAGCAGCTTAGTGGGGCGGGGTTACACCGGGGAGCTGTTTTTT.

The genes are TRBV27 and TRBJ2-1, with 8 bases lining up with TRBD2. The trim removed 6 bases at V and 5 bases at J, leaving 9 bases unmatched. Germline V lookup: CDR1 MNHEY, CDR2 SMNVEV (reference sequence). The CDR3 covers 15 residues. The CDR3 sequence is CASRVAGTRDNEQFF. CDR3 coding DNA: TGTGCCAGCAGGGTAGCGGGGACCCGAGACAATGAGCAGTTCTTC.

Only a few counts were recorded for this clone. The chain combines TRBV6-5 with TRBJ2-7; TRBD2 aligns across 12 bases. Germline values: CDR1 MNHEY, CDR2 SVGAGI. V lost 5 bases and J lost 2; bases outside the gene matches: 4. The CDR3 contains 15 residues. CDR3 loop: CASSTTSGSAYEQYF. The DNA of the CDR3 is TGTGCCAGCAGTACGACTAGCGGGAGTGCCTACGAGCAGTACTTC.

The V gene is TRBV28, the J gene TRBJ2-1; tentative D call: TRBD2 (5 bases). Germline V gene data show CDR1 as MDHEN and CDR2 as SYDVKM. There are 16 residues in the CDR3. Between the trimmed V and J ends, which lost 3 bases and 6 bases, there was a span of 18 bases. CDR3 bases: TGTGCCAGCAGTTTGGGGTCGGGATCTCGAGTCAATGAGCAGTTCTTC. The encoded protein is CASSLGSGSRVNEQFF.

This clone was detected only once. The gene calls are TRBV18 and TRBJ2-7; D is possibly TRBD1 (6 bases). The ends were cut back, 6 bases at V and 0 bases at J, with 12 bases in the middle. The CDR3 is made up of 14 amino acids. From germline, CDR1 is KGHSH and CDR2 LQKENI. The CDR3 protein is CASSQDRNSYEQYF. The CDR3 DNA is TGTGCCAGCTCTCAAGACAGGAACTCCTACGAGCAGTACTTC.

The chain is built from TRBV7-2 and TRBJ2-3, with 13 bases aligning to TRBD2. This CDR3 contains 16 residues. The V and J ends lost 5 bases and 4 bases, in that order; junction bases with no gene match: 6. Germline V gene sequence: CDR1 SGHTA, CDR2 FQGNSA. The CDR3 sequence is CASSQGLAGIADTQYF. The CDR3 bases are TGTGCCAGCAGCCAGGGACTAGCGGGAATTGCAGATACGCAGTATTTT.

The rearrangement uses TRBV27 and TRBJ1-4; 7 bases agree with TRBD1. CDR1 is MNHEY, CDR2 SMNVEV, per germline (reference sequence). The CDR3 has 15 amino acids. V was pared by 8 bases and J by 5 bases, with 11 bases of the junction left unmatched. The chain's CDR3 is CASPKKGTANEKLFF. CDR3 in DNA: TGTGCCAGCCCCAAGAAAGGGACAGCGAATGAAAAACTGTTTTTT.

The chain employs TRBV19 and TRBJ1-1; 7 bases are shared with TRBD1. This CDR3 comprises 12 residues. Losses at the gene ends were 5 bases for V and 7 bases for J; bases not matched to a gene: 4. Germline V gene lookup returns CDR1 LNHDA and CDR2 SQIVND (reference sequence). The CDR3 DNA sequence: TGTGCCAGTAGTGCACAGGGGTATGAAGCTTTCTTT. Encoded protein: CASSAQGYEAFF.

This chain connects TRBV5-1 to TRBJ1-2; D possibly corresponds to TRBD1 (5 bases). CDR1 and CDR2 from the germline V gene are SGHRS and YFSETQ. Trimming removed 0 bases from V and 8 bases from J, with 11 bases in between. This CDR3 region has 13 residues. The CDR3 nucleotides are TGCGCCAGCAGCTTGGCAGGGATGAGCGGCTACACCTTC. Amino acids: CASSLAGMSGYTF.

This chain joins TRBV7-8 and TRBJ1-4; TRBD1 matches at 9 bases. The CDR3 runs to 15 residues. The germline CDR1 and CDR2 sequences are SGHVS and FQNEAQ. Trimming removed 5 bases from V and 4 bases from J; junction bases left unmatched: 5. The CDR3, as DNA: TGTGCCAGCAGCAAGGGGACAGGGATTAATGAAAAACTGTTTTTT. It specifies CASSKGTGINEKLFF.

The V and J genes are TRBV11-2 and TRBJ2-7, with D perhaps matching TRBD1 (5 bases). V was clipped by 5 bases and J by 4 bases, with 9 bases between them. The CDR3 totals 12 residues. Germline V gene data show CDR1 as SGHAT and CDR2 as FQNNGV. The CDR3 bases are TGTGCCAGCAGCCCCAGGGCGTACGAGCAGTACTTC. Encoded protein: CASSPRAYEQYF.

The genes are TRBV5-1 and TRBJ2-7, with D possibly TRBD1 on 6 matching bases. CDR3 size: 14 residues. Trimming left V 2 bases short and J 6 bases short, with 15 bases between. Germline CDR1 and CDR2: SGHRS and YFSETQ. For the CDR3, the DNA is TGCGCCAGCAGCTTCAGCGCCGGGACACCCGAGCAGTACTTC. Its translation is CASSFSAGTPEQYF. Full variable domain (outside the CDR3, taken from reference TRBV5-1 and TRBJ2-7): KAGVTQTPRYLIKTRGQQVTLSCSPISGHRSVSWYQQTPGQGLQFLFEYFSETQRNKGNFPGRFSGRQFSNSRSEMNVSTLELGDSALYLCASSFSAGTPEQYFGPGTRLTVT.

The table lists this clone with a few counts. The chain couples TRBV25-1 to TRBJ2-7, with 7 bases fitting TRBD1. Germline V gene lookup returns CDR1 MGHDK and CDR2 SYGVNS. Trimming removed 0 bases from V and 11 bases from J; junction bases left unmatched: 7. This CDR3 is built from 13 residues. This chain's CDR3 is CASSEYFGDRKYF. The CDR3 region has the DNA TGTGCCAGCAGTGAATACTTTGGGGACAGAAAGTACTTC.

This clone was picked up one time. This chain uses TRBV28 with TRBJ1-1; D is uncertain. V lost 5 bases and J 1 base, leaving 8 bases between the germline ends. The CDR3 length is 13 residues. Germline V lookup: CDR1 MDHEN, CDR2 SYDVKM. The CDR3 loop reads CASSRRENTEAFF. The DNA for the CDR3 is TGTGCCAGCAGTCGACGGGAGAACACTGAAGCTTTCTTT.

The chain carries TRBV7-9 and TRBJ1-2, with TRBD1 as a possible D gene (6 bases). Germline V CDR1 and CDR2: SEHNR, FQNEAQ (reference sequence). V lost 8 bases and J 8 bases, leaving 15 bases between the germline ends. The length of the CDR3 is 12 residues. The CDR3, as DNA: TGTGCCAGCGATGGGGGCGCGTACGGCTACACCTTC. This encodes CASDGGAYGYTF.

The CDR3 loop reads CASSDFRGNQPQHF. The CDR3 bases are TGTGCCAGTAGTGATTTCAGGGGAAATCAGCCCCAGCATTTT. V and J are TRBV19 and TRBJ1-5, with D perhaps TRBD1 (6 bases). The CDR3 consists of 14 residues. Per the germline V gene, CDR1 is LNHDA and CDR2 is SQIVND (reference sequence). Trimming stripped 5 bases from V and 4 bases from J, with 12 bases between.

V gene TRBV6-5 combines with J gene TRBJ2-4; TRBD1 matches at 7 bases. Looked up from germline, CDR1 is MNHEY and CDR2 is SVGAGI. The CDR3 covers 14 residues. V shed 2 bases and J 8 bases; nucleotides not matched to a gene: 6. The CDR3 region is CASSYRVQGDIQYF. CDR3 nucleotide sequence: TGTGCCAGCAGTTACCGGGTCCAGGGGGACATTCAGTACTTC.

J is TRBJ1-3 and V is TRBV6-6; D remains unclear. Germline V gene sequence: CDR1 MNHNY, CDR2 SVGAGI (reference sequence). The CDR3 is 14 residues long. V lost 2 bases and J lost 0, with 5 bases in between. For the CDR3, the DNA is TGTGCCAGCAGTTACCTAAACTCTGGAAACACCATATATTTT. Protein: CASSYLNSGNTIYF.